The rows below give T cell receptor beta chains drawn from one sample of a study of blood T cell repertoires in COVID-19. Sequencing used immunoSEQ multiplex PCR; TCRdb keeps in-frame clones, though not all of them. The repertoire holds tens of thousands of clones, with over 70% as singletons. Sequenced: peripheral blood. Receptor source: an elderly man with active or convalescent COVID-19. CDR3s include the opening cysteine and the closing phenylalanine or tryptophan. The D gene is left open where the match is weak. For some rows the clone size is stated as once, few or many, or as a class when expanded; others skip it.

D: .; V: TRBV5-6; J: TRBJ2-3; size: .; CDR3: CASRRLGTDTQYF; DNA: TGTGCCAGCAGGCGACTCGGCACAGATACGCAGTATTTT
D: .; V: TRBV7-8; J: TRBJ1-1; size: .; CDR3: CASSSGSNTEAFF; DNA: TGTGCCAGCAGCTCCGGGAGCAACACTGAAGCTTTCTTT
D: .; V: TRBV28; J: TRBJ1-5; size: .; CDR3: CAAYRGNQPQHF; DNA: TGTGCCGCGTATCGTGGCAATCAGCCCCAGCATTTT
D: TRBD1; V: TRBV19; J: TRBJ2-7; size: few; CDR3: CASSMGTGDEQYF; DNA: TGTGCCAGTAGTATGGGGACAGGGGACGAGCAGTACTTC
D: .; V: TRBV29-1; J: TRBJ1-2; size: few; CDR3: CSVQEGYTF; DNA: TGCAGCGTCCAAGAGGGCTACACCTTC
D: .; V: TRBV3-1/TRBV3-2; J: TRBJ2-5; size: .; CDR3: CASSQDLGETQYF; DNA: TGTGCCAGCAGCCAAGATCTCGGTGAGACCCAGTACTTC
D: .; V: TRBV5-1; J: TRBJ2-2; size: .; CDR3: CASSLDSSGGNTGELFF; DNA: TGCGCCAGCAGCTTAGACTCTTCTGGTGGTAACACCGGGGAGCTGTTTTTT
D: TRBD1; V: TRBV5-4; J: TRBJ2-5; size: .; CDR3: CATRGQGQETQYF; DNA: TGTGCCACCCGGGGACAGGGACAAGAGACCCAGTACTTC
D: TRBD2; V: TRBV18; J: TRBJ2-2; size: few; CDR3: CASSRDGLGPGLDFTGELFF; DNA: TGTGCCAGCTCACGAGACGGTCTCGGACCGGGACTAGACTTCACCGGGGAGCTGTTTTTT
D: .; V: TRBV13; J: TRBJ2-1; size: .; CDR3: CASSIVAYHNEQFF; DNA: TGTGCCAGCAGCATAGTAGCCTATCACAATGAGCAGTTCTTC
D: TRBD1; V: TRBV19; J: TRBJ2-7; size: .; CDR3: CASSYAGQGAYEQYF; DNA: TGTGCCAGTAGTTATGCCGGGCAGGGGGCCTACGAGCAGTACTTC
D: .; V: TRBV23-1; J: TRBJ1-5; size: many; CDR3: CASSRFGEGCNQPQHF; DNA: TGCGCCAGCAGTCGCTTTGGGGAGGGATGCAATCAGCCCCAGCATTTT
D: .; V: TRBV28; J: TRBJ1-3; size: few; CDR3: CASRPARVEAGNTIYF; DNA: TGTGCCAGCAGGCCAGCGCGGGTTGAGGCTGGAAACACCATATATTTT
D: .; V: TRBV7-2; J: TRBJ1-2; size: .; CDR3: CASSLSTGTNYGYTF; DNA: TGTGCCAGCAGCTTATCAACAGGGACTAACTATGGCTACACCTTC
D: .; V: TRBV19; J: TRBJ1-1; size: .; CDR3: CASSTYTAPNTEAFF; DNA: TGTGCCAGTAGTACGTACACAGCTCCGAACACTGAAGCTTTCTTT
D: .; V: TRBV7-2; J: TRBJ1-2; size: .; CDR3: CASSSSRGSLGGYTF; DNA: TGTGCCAGCAGCTCTAGTCGGGGGAGTTTGGGCGGCTACACCTTC
D: TRBD1; V: TRBV3-1/TRBV3-2; J: TRBJ2-7; size: .; CDR3: CASSQDLGTGFEQYF; DNA: TGTGCCAGCAGCCAAGATCTTGGGACAGGGTTCGAGCAGTACTTC
D: .; V: TRBV27; J: TRBJ1-4; size: .; CDR3: CASSRLPLGEKLFF; DNA: TGTGCCAGCAGCCGCCTCCCCCTAGGAGAAAAACTGTTTTTT
D: .; V: TRBV18; J: TRBJ2-2; size: .; CDR3: CASSPLPFRALNTGELFF; DNA: TGTGCCAGCTCGCCCCTGCCGTTCCGAGCCCTGAACACCGGGGAGCTGTTTTTT
D: TRBD2; V: TRBV28; J: TRBJ2-2; size: .; CDR3: CASSHLPGGVLTGELFF; DNA: TGTGCCAGCAGTCACCTCCCGGGGGGGGTCCTCACCGGGGAGCTGTTTTTT
D: TRBD1; V: TRBV5-1; J: TRBJ1-6; size: .; CDR3: CASSQTLLGTVGSPLHF; DNA: TGCGCCAGCAGCCAGACGCTACTCGGGACAGTCGGTTCACCCCTCCACTTT
D: .; V: TRBV7-9; J: TRBJ2-3; size: .; CDR3: CASSSENRGARFAADTQYF; DNA: TGTGCCAGCAGCTCCGAAAACCGGGGGGCCAGATTTGCGGCAGATACGCAGTATTTT
D: TRBD2; V: TRBV19; J: TRBJ2-3; size: few; CDR3: CASSTYRVDERDTDTQYF; DNA: TGTGCCAGTAGTACCTACCGGGTCGATGAGCGGGACACAGATACGCAGTATTTT
D: .; V: TRBV5-1; J: TRBJ2-5; size: .; CDR3: CASSLGLGVETQYF; DNA: TGCGCCAGCAGCTTGGGACTAGGTGTAGAGACCCAGTACTTC
D: TRBD1; V: TRBV18; J: TRBJ1-1; size: .; CDR3: CASSLGQGDTEAFF; DNA: TGTGCCAGCTCACTCGGACAGGGCGACACTGAAGCTTTCTTT
D: TRBD2; V: TRBV3-1/TRBV3-2; J: TRBJ2-1; size: .; CDR3: CASSQDAAGGYNEQFF; DNA: TGTGCCAGCAGCCAAGATGCAGCGGGGGGGTACAATGAGCAGTTCTTC
D: TRBD2; V: TRBV7-2; J: TRBJ2-7; size: few; CDR3: CASSLGSAGADYEQYF; DNA: TGTGCCAGCAGCTTAGGTTCAGCGGGGGCCGACTACGAGCAGTACTTC
D: TRBD1; V: TRBV2; J: TRBJ2-2; size: .; CDR3: CASSTSTGDTGELFF; DNA: TGTGCCAGCAGCACCTCGACAGGGGACACCGGGGAGCTGTTTTTT
D: .; V: TRBV18; J: TRBJ1-4; size: few; CDR3: CASSPRGGGNEKLFF; DNA: TGTGCCAGCTCCCCCAGAGGCGGGGGTAATGAAAAACTGTTTTTT
D: TRBD1; V: TRBV6-5; J: TRBJ1-5; size: .; CDR3: CASSYRGLGQPQHF; DNA: TGTGCCAGCAGTTACAGGGGGCTAGGGCAGCCCCAGCATTTT
D: .; V: TRBV6-4; J: TRBJ2-2; size: once; CDR3: CASSGEGNTGELFF; DNA: TGTGCCAGCAGTGGTGAGGGGAACACCGGGGAGCTGTTTTTT
D: .; V: TRBV20-1; J: TRBJ1-5; size: .; CDR3: CSARKAGPQHF; DNA: TGCAGTGCTAGGAAGGCAGGGCCCCAGCATTTT
D: .; V: TRBV30; J: TRBJ1-1; size: few; CDR3: CAWSLRPRPGARWNTEAFF; DNA: TGTGCCTGGAGCCTCCGTCCTCGGCCAGGGGCTAGGTGGAACACTGAAGCTTTCTTT
D: .; V: TRBV4-1; J: TRBJ1-6; size: .; CDR3: CASKGQLSSYNSPLHF; DNA: TGCGCCAGCAAAGGACAGCTGAGCTCCTATAATTCACCCCTCCACTTT
D: .; V: TRBV4-1; J: TRBJ2-3; size: many; CDR3: CASSQAGDMVDTQYF; DNA: TGCGCCAGCAGCCAAGCAGGGGATATGGTAGATACGCAGTATTTT
D: .; V: TRBV29-1; J: TRBJ2-2; size: .; CDR3: CSVGQPNTGELFF; DNA: TGCAGCGTTGGACAGCCAAACACCGGGGAGCTGTTTTTT